This T cell receptor (beta chain) was identified in a study of beta chain features in type 1 diabetes. General study points: The study found moderately but significantly shorter TCRB CDR3s in all four CD4+ subsets of Type 1 diabetes patients. Any HLA effect on TCRB rearrangement was left unresolved by small sub-analyses.

Sorting gave populations that all exceeded 95% purity. Germline values: CDR1 MNHNS, CDR2 SASEGT. V shed 6 bases and J shed 5 bases, with 11 bases lying between them. This CDR3 is built from 13 residues. Comment on this clone: The antigen is undetermined.

Every bit of the isolated RNA underwent reverse transcription, so sequencing read expressed TCRB transcripts. Produced via immunoSEQ multiplex PCR; TCRdb's table is partial and in-frame only. The sample lists about 180,000 clones; 10% to 15% were seen once. This clonotype originated in a woman aged 18-29 years in good health. Sequenced material: central memory CD4+ T cells from blood. This chain joins TRBV6-1 and TRBJ1-5; weak D call: TRBD1 (6 bases). This CDR3 reads CASRGHDYQPQHF. The CDR3 coding sequence is TGTGCCAGCAGGGGACACGACTATCAGCCCCAGCATTTT.